This T cell receptor beta chain was documented in a study of blood T cell repertoires in COVID-19. The CDR3 has 14 amino acids. Trimming left V 5 bases short and J 6 bases short, with 16 bases between. Germline loops: CDR1 MNHEY, CDR2 SMNVEV (reference sequence). Authors' data handling: By means of reference gene primer amplification, nucleated cell counts were estimated. The repertoire was sequenced with immunoSEQ multiplex PCR; TCRdb's copy has only in-frame clones and lacks some. V, J and clone size reflect that table, while D and trimming were determined from the DNA. The data contain 150,000 to 200,000 clones, around 87% of them singletons.

The chain employs TRBV27 and TRBJ1-1; tentative D call: TRBD1 (6 bases). The material sequenced was peripheral blood. This receptor was identified in a man younger than 35 with active or convalescent COVID-19. CDR3 region: CASSRSPGVSEAFF. CDR3 nucleotides: TGTGCCAGCAGTAGATCACCAGGGGTGTCTGAAGCTTTCTTT.